This T cell receptor (beta chain) derives from a study of blood T cell repertoires in COVID-19. Study-wide background: Nucleic acid was either cDNA or gDNA, and it came from T cells, B-cell-depleted T cells, or PBMCs.

Assay: immunoSEQ multiplex PCR; the TCRdb copy retains only in-frame clones and omits some. The profile covers 350,000 to 450,000 clones, with more than 85% appearing a single time and 0.8% to 0.9% taken by the ten largest. Those who participated ranged in age from roughly 18 to 100 years and resided in about two dozen US areas. Which cohort a participant joined came from the clinical history participants gave. A case of COVID-19 had been met by exposed participants within 2 weeks before study entry. The CDR3 extends over 13 amino acids. V lost 10 bases and J 0 bases, leaving 10 bases between the germline ends. Germline V gene lookup returns CDR1 MNHEY and CDR2 SVGAGI.

The rearrangement joins TRBV6-5 to TRBJ1-3; unclear D gene. Sequencing was carried out using PBMCs or T cells enriched from blood (not recorded which). The clonotype originates from a woman aged 40 to 49 who had been exposed to COVID-19. The CDR3 DNA is TGTGCCACCAGACTATACTCTGGAAACACCATATATTTT. Its protein product is CATRLYSGNTIYF.